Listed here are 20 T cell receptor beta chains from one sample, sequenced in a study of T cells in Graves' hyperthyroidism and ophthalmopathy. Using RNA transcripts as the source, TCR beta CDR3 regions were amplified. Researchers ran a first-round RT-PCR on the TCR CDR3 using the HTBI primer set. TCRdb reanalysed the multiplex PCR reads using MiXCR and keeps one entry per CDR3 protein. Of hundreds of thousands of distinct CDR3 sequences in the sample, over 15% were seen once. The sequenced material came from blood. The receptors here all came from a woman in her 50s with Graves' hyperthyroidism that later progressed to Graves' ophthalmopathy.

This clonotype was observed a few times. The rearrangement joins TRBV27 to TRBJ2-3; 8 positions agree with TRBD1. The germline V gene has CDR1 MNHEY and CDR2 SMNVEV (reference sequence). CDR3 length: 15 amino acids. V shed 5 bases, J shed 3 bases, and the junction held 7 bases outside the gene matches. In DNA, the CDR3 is TGTGCCAGCAGTGGACAGGGAAGGGGTACAGATACGCAGTATTTT. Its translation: CASSGQGRGTDTQYF.

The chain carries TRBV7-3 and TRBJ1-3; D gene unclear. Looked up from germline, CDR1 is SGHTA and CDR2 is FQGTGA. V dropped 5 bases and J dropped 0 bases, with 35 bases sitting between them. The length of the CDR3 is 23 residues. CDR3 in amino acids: CASSPHLPVGPTRTSPSGNTIYF. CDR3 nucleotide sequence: TGTGCCAGCAGCCCGCACCTCCCCGTCGGACCTACAAGAACCTCCCCCTCTGGAAACACCATATATTTT. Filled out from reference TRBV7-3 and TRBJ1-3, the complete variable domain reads GAGVSQTPSNKVTEKGKYVELRCDPISGHTALYWYRQSLGQGPEFLIYFQGTGAADDSGLPNDRFFAVRPEGSVSTLKIQRTERGDSAVYLCASSPHLPVGPTRTSPSGNTIYFGEGSWLTVV.

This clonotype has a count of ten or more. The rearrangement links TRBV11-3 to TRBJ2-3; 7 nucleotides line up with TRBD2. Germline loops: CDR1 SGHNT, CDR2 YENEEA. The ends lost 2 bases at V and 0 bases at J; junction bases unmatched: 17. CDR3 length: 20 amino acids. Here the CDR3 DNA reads TGTGCCAGCAGCTTAAGTTTGGGACTAACGCCCGGGGGTAGCACAGATACGCAGTATTTT. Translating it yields CASSLSLGLTPGGSTDTQYF.

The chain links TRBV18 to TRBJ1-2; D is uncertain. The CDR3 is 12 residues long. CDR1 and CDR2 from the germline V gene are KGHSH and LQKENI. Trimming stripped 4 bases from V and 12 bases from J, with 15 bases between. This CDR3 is CASSLTRGLDTF. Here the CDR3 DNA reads TGTGCCAGCTCACTGACGAGAGGGCTCGACACCTTC.

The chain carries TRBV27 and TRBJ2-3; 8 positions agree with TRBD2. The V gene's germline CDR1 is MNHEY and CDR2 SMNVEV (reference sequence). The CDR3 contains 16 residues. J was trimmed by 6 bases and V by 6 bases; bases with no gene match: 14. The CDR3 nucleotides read TGTGCCAGCAGCCAGGTAGCGGGGACATCATGGGATACGCAGTATTTT. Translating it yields CASSQVAGTSWDTQYF.

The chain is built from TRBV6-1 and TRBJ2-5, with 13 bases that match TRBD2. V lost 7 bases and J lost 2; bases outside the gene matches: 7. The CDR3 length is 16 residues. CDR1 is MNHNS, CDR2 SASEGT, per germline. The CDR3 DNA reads TGTGCCAGCACCACATCGACTAGCGGGGGGCAAGAGACCCAGTACTTC. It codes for CASTTSTSGGQETQYF.

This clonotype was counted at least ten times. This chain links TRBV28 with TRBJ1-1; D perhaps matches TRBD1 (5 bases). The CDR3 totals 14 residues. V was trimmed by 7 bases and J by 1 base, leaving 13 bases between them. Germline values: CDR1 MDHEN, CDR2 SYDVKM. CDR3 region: CASMGGVGNTEAFF. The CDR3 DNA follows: TGTGCCAGCATGGGGGGGGTGGGGAACACTGAAGCTTTCTTT. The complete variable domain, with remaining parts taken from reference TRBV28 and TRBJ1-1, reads DVKVTQSSRYLVKRTGEKVFLECVQDMDHENMFWYRQDPGLGLRLIYFSYDVKMKEKGDIPEGYSVSREKKERFSLILESASTNQTSMYLCASMGGVGNTEAFFGQGTRLTVV.

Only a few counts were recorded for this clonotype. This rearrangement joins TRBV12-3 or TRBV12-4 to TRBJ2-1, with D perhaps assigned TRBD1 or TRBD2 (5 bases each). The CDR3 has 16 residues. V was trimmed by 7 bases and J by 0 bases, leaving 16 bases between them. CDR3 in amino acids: CASTPWSGSSYNEQFF. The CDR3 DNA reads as TGTGCCAGCACCCCCTGGTCAGGGAGCTCCTACAATGAGCAGTTCTTC.

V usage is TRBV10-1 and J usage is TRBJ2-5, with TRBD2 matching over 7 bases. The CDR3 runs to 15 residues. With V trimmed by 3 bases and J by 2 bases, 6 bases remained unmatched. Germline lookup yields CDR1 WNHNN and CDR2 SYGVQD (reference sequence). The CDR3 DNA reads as TGCGCCAGCAGTGATTCCGAAGCGGGGCAAGAGACCCAGTACTTC. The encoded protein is CASSDSEAGQETQYF.

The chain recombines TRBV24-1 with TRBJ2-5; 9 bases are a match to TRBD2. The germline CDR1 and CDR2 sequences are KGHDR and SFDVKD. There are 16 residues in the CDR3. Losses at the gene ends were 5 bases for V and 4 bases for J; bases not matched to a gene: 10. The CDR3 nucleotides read TGTGCCACCAGTGGGGGGGGGCGGGGGGGTGTAGAGACCCAGTACTTC. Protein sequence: CATSGGGRGGVETQYF.

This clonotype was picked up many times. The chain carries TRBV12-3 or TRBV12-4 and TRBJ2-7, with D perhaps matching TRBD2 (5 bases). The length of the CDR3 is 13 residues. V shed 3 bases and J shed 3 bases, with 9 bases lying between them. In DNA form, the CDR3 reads TGTGCCAGCAGTTTGAGGGTCAGCTACGAGCAGTACTTC. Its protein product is CASSLRVSYEQYF.

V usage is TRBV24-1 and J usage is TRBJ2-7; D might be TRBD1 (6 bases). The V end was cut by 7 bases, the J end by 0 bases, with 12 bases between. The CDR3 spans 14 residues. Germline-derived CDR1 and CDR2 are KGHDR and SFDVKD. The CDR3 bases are TGTGCCACCAGCAACAGGGATGTCTCCTACGAGCAGTACTTC. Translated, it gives CATSNRDVSYEQYF.

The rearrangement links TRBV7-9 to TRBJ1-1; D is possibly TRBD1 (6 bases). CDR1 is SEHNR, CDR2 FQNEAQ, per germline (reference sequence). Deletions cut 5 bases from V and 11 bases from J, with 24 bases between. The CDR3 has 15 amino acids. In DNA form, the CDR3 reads TGTGCCAGCAGCCCAGCGGGGGACATCCCGAGGCATGCTTTCTTT. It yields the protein CASSPAGDIPRHAFF.

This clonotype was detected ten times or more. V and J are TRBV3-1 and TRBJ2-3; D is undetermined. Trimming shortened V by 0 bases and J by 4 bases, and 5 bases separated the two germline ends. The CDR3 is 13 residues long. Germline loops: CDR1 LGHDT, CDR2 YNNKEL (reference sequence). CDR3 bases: TGTGCCAGCAGCCAAGAGGTCCCAGATACGCAGTATTTT. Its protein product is CASSQEVPDTQYF.

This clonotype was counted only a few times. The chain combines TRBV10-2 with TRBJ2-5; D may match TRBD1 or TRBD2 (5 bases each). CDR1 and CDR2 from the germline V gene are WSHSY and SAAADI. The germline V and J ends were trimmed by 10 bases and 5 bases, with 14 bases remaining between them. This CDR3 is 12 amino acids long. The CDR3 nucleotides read TGCGCCACCGGGACCGTGCGGGAGACCCAGTACTTC. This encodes CATGTVRETQYF.

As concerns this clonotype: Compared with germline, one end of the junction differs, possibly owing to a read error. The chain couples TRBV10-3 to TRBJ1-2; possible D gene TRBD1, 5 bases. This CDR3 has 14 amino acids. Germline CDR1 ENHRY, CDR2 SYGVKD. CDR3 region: CAIGEPGTGYGYTF. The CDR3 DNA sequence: TGTGCCATCGGTGAACCAGGGACGGGCTATGGCTACACCTTC.

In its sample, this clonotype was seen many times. DNA of the CDR3: TGTGCCAGCAGCCGGGTCGAGGAGGAAAAACTGTTTTTT. It codes for CASSRVEEEKLFF. This sequence joins TRBV3-1 and TRBJ1-4; D gene uncertain. CDR3 size: 13 residues. Trimming pared 4 bases from V and 8 bases from J, leaving 11 bases between. The germline V gene has CDR1 LGHDT and CDR2 YNNKEL (reference sequence).

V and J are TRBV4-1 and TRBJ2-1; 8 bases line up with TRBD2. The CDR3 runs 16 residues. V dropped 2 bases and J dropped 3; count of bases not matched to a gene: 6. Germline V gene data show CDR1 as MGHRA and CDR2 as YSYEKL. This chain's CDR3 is CASSQTGLAYYNEQFF. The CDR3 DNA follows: TGCGCCAGCAGCCAAACAGGACTAGCCTACTACAATGAGCAGTTCTTC.

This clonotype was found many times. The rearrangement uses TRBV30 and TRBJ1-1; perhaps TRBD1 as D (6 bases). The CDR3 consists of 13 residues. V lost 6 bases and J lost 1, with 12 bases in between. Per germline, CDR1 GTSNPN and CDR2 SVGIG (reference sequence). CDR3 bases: TGTGCCTGCCAAATGACAGGGAACACTGAAGCTTTCTTT. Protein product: CACQMTGNTEAFF.

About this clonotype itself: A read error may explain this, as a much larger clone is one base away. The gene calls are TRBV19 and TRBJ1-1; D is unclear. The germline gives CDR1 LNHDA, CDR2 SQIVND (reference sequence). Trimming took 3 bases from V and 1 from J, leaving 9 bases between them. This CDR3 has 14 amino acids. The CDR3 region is CASSMGPANTEAFF. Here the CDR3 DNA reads TGTGCCAGTAGTATGGGTCCAGCGAACACTGAAGCTTTCTTT.